This T cell receptor beta chain derives from a study of CD8 T cells in ankylosing spondylitis. Study-wide results and caveats: Enrichment of disease-linked clones was reportedly significant in matched ankylosing spondylitis synovial fluid.

Scientists made TCR beta libraries using quantitative 5'-RACE with molecular barcodes. One entry per CDR3 protein results from TCRdb running MiXCR on the 5' RACE reads. The sample carries 80,000 to 100,000 distinct CDR3 sequences, roughly 8.7% recorded once. Germline V gives CDR1 ENHRY, CDR2 SYGVKD. Trimming cost V 0 bases and J 0 bases; bases outside gene matches: 2. The CDR3 is 16 residues long. Comment on this clonotype: Its antigen is still unknown.

The chain recombines TRBV10-3 with TRBJ2-1; 7 bases are shared with TRBD1. Source material: blood, either unsorted or a sorted T cell fraction (not recorded which). The source of this sequence is a male donor with ankylosing spondylitis or in good health (not recorded which). For the CDR3, the DNA is TGTGCCATCAGTGAGTCCAGGGGGAGCTCCTACAATGAGCAGTTCTTC. Amino acids: CAISESRGSSYNEQFF.